This TCR beta chain was profiled in a study of cytomegalovirus exposure and HLA in healthy donors. Study-wide findings and caveats: In all likelihood, a cluster of highly shared sequence variants was a sequencing artifact. Accounts indicate the classifier identified cytomegalovirus status with strong specificity and sensitivity.

PCR employed 60 Vbeta and 13 Jbeta primers. TCRdb's copy holds only in-frame clones and misses some; the assay was immunoSEQ multiplex PCR. This table holds 170,000 or so clones, roughly four fifths found once. Notes on this clone: No antigen is known for it.

This CDR3 is built from 14 residues. Germline lookup yields CDR1 SEHNR and CDR2 FQNEAQ (reference sequence). The J segment lost 7 bases and the V segment lost 6 bases, leaving 8 bases of the junction unmatched. The chain joins TRBV7-9 to TRBJ2-1; 8 bases match TRBD1. Material: PBMCs. This receptor was identified in a man in his fifties in good health and CMV-seronegative. This CDR3 reads CASRPRTGTNEQFF. DNA of the CDR3: TGTGCCAGCAGACCAAGGACAGGGACGAATGAGCAGTTCTTC.